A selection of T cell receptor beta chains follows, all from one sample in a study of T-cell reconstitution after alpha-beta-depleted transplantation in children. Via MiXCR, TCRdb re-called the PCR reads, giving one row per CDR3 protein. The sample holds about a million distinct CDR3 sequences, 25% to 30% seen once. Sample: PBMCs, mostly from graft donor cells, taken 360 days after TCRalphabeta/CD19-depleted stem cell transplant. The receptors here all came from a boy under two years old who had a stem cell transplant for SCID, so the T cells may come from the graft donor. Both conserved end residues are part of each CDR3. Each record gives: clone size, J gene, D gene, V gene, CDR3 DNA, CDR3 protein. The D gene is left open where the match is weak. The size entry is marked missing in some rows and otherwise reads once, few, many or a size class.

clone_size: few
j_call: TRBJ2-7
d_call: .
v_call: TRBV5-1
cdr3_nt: TGCGCCAGCAGCCCCCACGGGGACGAGCAGTACTTC
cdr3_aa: CASSPHGDEQYF

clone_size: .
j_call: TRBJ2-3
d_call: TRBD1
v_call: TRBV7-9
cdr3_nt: TGTGCCAGCAGCCCGGGACAGGGGGAGACAGATACGCAGTATTTT
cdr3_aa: CASSPGQGETDTQYF

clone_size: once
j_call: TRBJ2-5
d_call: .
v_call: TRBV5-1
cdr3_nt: TGCGCCAGCAGCCCATCCCGGGGCCGGTACCAAGAGACCCAGTACTTC
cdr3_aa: CASSPSRGRYQETQYF

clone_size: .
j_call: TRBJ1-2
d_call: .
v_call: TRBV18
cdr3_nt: TGTGCCAGCTCACCAGGAGCAGGGTTCCAGCCTAACTATGGCTACACCTTC
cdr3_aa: CASSPGAGFQPNYGYTF

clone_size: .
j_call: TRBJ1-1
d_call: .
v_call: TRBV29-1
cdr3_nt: TGCAGCGTTGCAGACGCTGAAGCTTTCTTT
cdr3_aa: CSVADAEAFF

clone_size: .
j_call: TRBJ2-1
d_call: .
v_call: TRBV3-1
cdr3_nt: TGTGCCAGCAGCCAAGTACGGGGGCTGGGACTGAGCTCCTACAATGAGCAGTTCTTC
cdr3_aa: CASSQVRGLGLSSYNEQFF

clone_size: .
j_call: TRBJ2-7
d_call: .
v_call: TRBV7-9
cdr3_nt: TGTGCCAGCAGCTCCTCCGACCACTACGAGCAGTACTTC
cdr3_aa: CASSSSDHYEQYF

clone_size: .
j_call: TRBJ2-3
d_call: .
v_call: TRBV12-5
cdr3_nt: TGTGCTAGTGCCGGGTTATCAGATACGCAGTATTTT
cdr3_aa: CASAGLSDTQYF

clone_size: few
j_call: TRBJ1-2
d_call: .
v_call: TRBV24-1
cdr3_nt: TGTGCCACCAGTGAAAACGGAGCTAACTATGGCTACACCTTC
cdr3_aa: CATSENGANYGYTF

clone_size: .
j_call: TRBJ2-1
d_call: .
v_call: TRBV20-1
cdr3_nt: TGCAGTGCTAGGGGTGGGGGCCACCAGATTTTCAATGAGCAGTTCTTC
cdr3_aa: CSARGGGHQIFNEQFF

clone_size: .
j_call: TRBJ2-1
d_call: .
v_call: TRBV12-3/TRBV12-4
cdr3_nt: TGTGCCAGCAGGGGGGGACTTAGCTCCTACAATGAGCAGTTCTTC
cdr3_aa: CASRGGLSSYNEQFF

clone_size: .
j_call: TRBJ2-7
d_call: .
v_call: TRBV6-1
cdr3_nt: TGTGCCAGCAAAACGGGCTCCTCAGGGTACGAGCAGTACTTC
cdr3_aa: CASKTGSSGYEQYF

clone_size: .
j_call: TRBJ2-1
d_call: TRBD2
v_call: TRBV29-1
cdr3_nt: TGCAGCGTTACCGGGCGGGGGGTCTACAATGAGCAGTTCTTC
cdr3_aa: CSVTGRGVYNEQFF

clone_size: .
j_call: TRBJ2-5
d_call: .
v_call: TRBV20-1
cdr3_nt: TGCAGTGCTAGACCCCTAGGACTGGAGACCCAGTACTTC
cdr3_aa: CSARPLGLETQYF

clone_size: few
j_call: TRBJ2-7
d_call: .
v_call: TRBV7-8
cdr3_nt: TGTGCCAGCAGCTGGGGGACACCTCACTACGAGCAGTACTTC
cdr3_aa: CASSWGTPHYEQYF

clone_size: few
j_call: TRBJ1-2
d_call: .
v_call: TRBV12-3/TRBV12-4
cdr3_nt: TGTGCCAGCAGTTTAGACCCAAACTATGGCTACACCTTC
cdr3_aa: CASSLDPNYGYTF

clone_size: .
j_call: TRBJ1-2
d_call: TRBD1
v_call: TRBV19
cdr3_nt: TGTGCCAGTAGTACCACCCATATGGGACAGGGGCTGTCTGGCTACACCTTC
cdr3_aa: CASSTTHMGQGLSGYTF

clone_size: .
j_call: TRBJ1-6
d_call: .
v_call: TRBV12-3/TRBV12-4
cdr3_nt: TGTGCCAGCAGTCCCCGGAGGGATTCACCCCTCCACTTT
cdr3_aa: CASSPRRDSPLHF

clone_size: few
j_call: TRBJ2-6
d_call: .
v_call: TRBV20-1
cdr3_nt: TGCAGTGCCCGCAAAACTGGGGCCAACGTCCTGACTTTC
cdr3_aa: CSARKTGANVLTF

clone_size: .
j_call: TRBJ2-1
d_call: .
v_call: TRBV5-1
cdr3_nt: TGCGCCAGCAGCTTGGGCCAGTCCAACTTCGATGAGCAGTTCTTC
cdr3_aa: CASSLGQSNFDEQFF

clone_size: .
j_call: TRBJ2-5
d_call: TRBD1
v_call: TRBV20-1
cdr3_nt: TGCAGTGCTAGCCGGGGACAGCTACTTCAAGAGACCCAGTACTTC
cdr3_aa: CSASRGQLLQETQYF

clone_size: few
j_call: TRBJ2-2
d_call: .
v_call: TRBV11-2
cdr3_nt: TGTGCCAGCAGCTTATATCGGGGGGCGACCACCGGGGAGCTGTTTTTT
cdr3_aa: CASSLYRGATTGELFF

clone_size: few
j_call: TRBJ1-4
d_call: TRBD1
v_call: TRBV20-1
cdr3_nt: TGCAGTGGAATGTACACCGGGACAGGGGCTTATTTAACTAATGAAAAACTGTTTTTT
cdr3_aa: CSGMYTGTGAYLTNEKLFF

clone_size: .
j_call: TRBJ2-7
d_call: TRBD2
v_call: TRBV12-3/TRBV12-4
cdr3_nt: TGTGCCAGCGTACTAGCGTCCCTTCCCTACGAGCAGTACTTC
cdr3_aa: CASVLASLPYEQYF

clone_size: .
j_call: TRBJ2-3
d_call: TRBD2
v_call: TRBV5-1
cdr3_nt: TGCGCCAGCAGCTCGACTAGCGGGGTAAAAGATACGCAGTATTTT
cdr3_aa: CASSSTSGVKDTQYF

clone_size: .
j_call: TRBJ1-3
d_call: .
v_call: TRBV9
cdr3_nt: TGTGCCAGCAGCGTAGAAGGGACACTCCGCGGAAACACCATATATTTT
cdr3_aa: CASSVEGTLRGNTIYF

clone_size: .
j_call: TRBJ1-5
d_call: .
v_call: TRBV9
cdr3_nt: TGTGCCAGCAGCGTAAAATCGGTCACGGAGGGCAATCAGCCCCAGCATTTT
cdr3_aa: CASSVKSVTEGNQPQHF

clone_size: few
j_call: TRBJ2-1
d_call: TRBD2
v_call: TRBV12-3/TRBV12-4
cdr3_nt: TGTGCCAGCATCGATAGCGGGGGGGCCTACAATGAGCAGTTCTTC
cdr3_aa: CASIDSGGAYNEQFF

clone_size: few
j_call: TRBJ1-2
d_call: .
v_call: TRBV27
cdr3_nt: TGTGCCAGCAGTTTAAGGAGGACATCTGGTGGCTACACCTTC
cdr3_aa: CASSLRRTSGGYTF